This T cell receptor (beta chain) was recovered during a study of spatial heterogeneity in lung cancer. Time point in this sample: sample taken at primary tumor resection. Sequencing of whole RNA from tumor, nontumor lung or frozen PBMC involved no sorting. Note on this clonotype: Since the library was made to target alpha chains, this beta chain is a stray read and its abundance is not meaningful.

TCRdb reprocessed the 5' RACE reads via MiXCR and lists one record per CDR3 protein. The sample yields over 6,500 distinct CDR3 sequences, approximately 6% seen once. This specimen was normal lung tissue next to the tumor, taken at surgery. The receptor's source is a female donor with early-stage non-small cell lung cancer.

The CDR3 region is CASSLTPGGDEQFF. DNA of the CDR3: TGTGCCAGCAGCCTCACACCGGGGGGGGATGAGCAGTTCTTC. The chain is built from TRBV7-6 and TRBJ2-1, with 8 bases identical to TRBD2. Germline V lookup: CDR1 SGHVS, CDR2 FNYEAQ. The CDR3 consists of 14 residues. Trimming took 5 bases from V and 8 from J; bases not matched to a gene: 8.